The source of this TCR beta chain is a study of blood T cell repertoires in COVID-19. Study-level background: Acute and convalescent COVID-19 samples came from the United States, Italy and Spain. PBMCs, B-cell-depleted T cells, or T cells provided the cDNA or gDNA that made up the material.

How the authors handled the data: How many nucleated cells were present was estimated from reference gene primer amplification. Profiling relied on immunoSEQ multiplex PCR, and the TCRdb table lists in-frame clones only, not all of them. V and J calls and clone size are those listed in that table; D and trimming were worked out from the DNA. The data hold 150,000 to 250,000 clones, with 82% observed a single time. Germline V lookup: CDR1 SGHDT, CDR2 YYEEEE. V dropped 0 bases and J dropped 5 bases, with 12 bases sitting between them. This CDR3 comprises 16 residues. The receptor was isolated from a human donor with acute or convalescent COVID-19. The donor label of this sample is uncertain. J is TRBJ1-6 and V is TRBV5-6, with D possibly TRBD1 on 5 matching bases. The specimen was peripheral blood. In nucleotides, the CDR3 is TGTGCCAGCAGCTTGGCCGGGGGAGGGAATAATTCACCCCTCCACTTT. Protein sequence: CASSLAGGGNNSPLHF.